The 8 T cell receptor beta chains below come from one sample, sequenced in a study of blood T cells in healthy people across ages. A second PCR of roughly 7 to 11 cycles used a sample-barcoded 5' primer and a J-beta primer mix. TCRdb re-called the 5' RACE reads with MiXCR, one entry per CDR3 protein. Among 550,000 to 700,000 distinct CDR3 sequences listed, 27% were seen once. The sample taken for sequencing was blood. Every receptor here comes from a woman aged 70-85 years in good health.

There are many counts of this clonotype. The V gene is TRBV29-1, the J gene TRBJ1-2; 7 bases line up with TRBD1. This CDR3 comprises 13 residues. Germline CDR1 is SQVTM and CDR2 is ANQGSEA. With 5 bases clipped from V and 3 bases from J, the junction kept 6 bases outside the gene matches. This CDR3 reads CSVRQGGDYGYTF. The DNA of the CDR3 is TGCAGCGTTCGACAGGGAGGGGACTATGGCTACACCTTC.

This clonotype has only a few counts. The V gene is TRBV18, the J gene TRBJ2-7; D perhaps matches TRBD1 (8 bases). The length of the CDR3 is 15 residues. The germline CDR1 and CDR2 sequences are KGHSH and LQKENI. Deletions cut 3 bases from V and 2 bases from J, with 14 bases between. CDR3 protein: CASSPGQGLTYEQYF. Written as DNA, the CDR3 is TGTGCCAGCTCACCTGGACAGGGACTAACCTACGAGCAGTACTTC.

The chain uses TRBV16 and TRBJ1-4; unclear D gene. The CDR3 is 17 amino acids. The ends were cut back, 0 bases at V and 11 bases at J, with 22 bases in the middle. Germline assignment: CDR1 KGHSY and CDR2 FQNENV. CDR3 sequence: CASSQSRGRSHRDKLFF. The CDR3 DNA reads as TGTGCCAGCAGCCAATCCCGCGGCAGGTCGCATAGGGATAAACTGTTTTTT.

CDR3 sequence reads: CAISGADRNYNEQFF. The CDR3 DNA reads as TGTGCCATCAGTGGGGCAGACAGAAACTACAATGAGCAGTTCTTC. This chain links TRBV10-3 with TRBJ2-1, with a tentative D call TRBD1 (5 bases). The germline V gene has CDR1 ENHRY and CDR2 SYGVKD. The CDR3 has 15 residues. Trimming took off 4 bases at V and 3 bases at J, with 13 bases between the two ends.

This clonotype was detected a few times. The rearrangement joins TRBV20-1 to TRBJ2-1, with unresolved D. The end of the DNA aligns better with TRBJ2-7, so the J call may be wrong. From germline, CDR1 is DFQATT and CDR2 SNEGSKA (reference sequence). The CDR3 length is 14 residues. The CDR3 coding sequence is TGCAGTGCTAGAGATCAGGTATTCGCGGACGAGCAGTACTTC. Translation gives CSARDQVFADEQYF.

The CDR3 loop reads CASLAGQGKRRTDTQYF. In DNA form, the CDR3 reads TGTGCCAGCCTAGCCGGACAGGGAAAACGGAGGACAGATACGCAGTATTTT. The rearrangement links TRBV11-2 to TRBJ2-3; TRBD1 matches 8 bases. There are 17 residues in the CDR3. Germline lookup yields CDR1 SGHAT and CDR2 FQNNGV. Trimming cost V 8 bases and J 3 bases; bases outside gene matches: 16.

The chain joins TRBV11-2 to TRBJ1-1, with D unresolved. This CDR3 region has 14 residues. Trimming took 3 bases from V and 4 from J, leaving 12 bases between them. CDR1 is SGHAT and CDR2 is FQNNGV in the germline V gene. In DNA, the CDR3 is TGTGCCAGCAGCTTCCAACGGGTCGGCACTGAAGCTTTCTTT. Its translation: CASSFQRVGTEAFF.

This rearrangement joins TRBV5-1 to TRBJ1-2; D is uncertain. The CDR3 is 14 residues long. Trimming shortened V by 0 bases and J by 0 bases, and 6 bases separated the two germline ends. Looked up from germline, CDR1 is SGHRS and CDR2 is YFSETQ. CDR3 sequence (DNA): TGCGCCAGCAGCTTGGCAGCTGCTAACTATGGCTACACCTTC. Amino acids: CASSLAAANYGYTF.